The 21 T cell receptor delta chains below all came from one sample that was sequenced in a study of γδ T cells in repeated Plasmodium falciparum infection. Flow sorting of PBMC yielded separate Vgamma9/Vdelta2+ and Vdelta2-negative gammadelta T cell populations for bulk repertoire analysis. TCRdb applied CATT to the multiplex PCR reads for clone calling. The repertoire holds around 50,000 delta-chain clones, with about 1.6% as singletons. Input material: gamma-delta T cells from blood. The receptors stem from a pool of human donors (malaria-infected and uninfected, not separated).

This clone was counted only a few times. This sequence is one base from a far larger clone and is likely a read error. The same CDR3 is also encoded by other DNA sequences in this sample. The V and J genes are TRDV2 and TRDJ1; 10 bases are shared with TRDD3. In the absence of a J gene in TCRdb, the DNA was matched to germline to assign it here. The germline CDR1 and CDR2 sequences are GEAIGNYY and EKD. This CDR3 comprises 16 residues. The CDR3 DNA reads TGCGCCTGTGACCTACTGGGGGATCGGCGCACCGATAAACTCATCTTT. Its translation: CACDLLGDRRTDKLIF.

Points on this clone: The translation of this DNA and the TCRdb protein of a much larger clone differ at residue 12, probably owing to a read error; the protein shown here is translated from the DNA. The chain is built from TRDV1 and TRDJ1, with a possible D match to TRDD3 (6 bases). V was shortened by 0 bases and J by 0 bases, with 29 bases between the two germline ends. The CDR3 extends over 22 amino acids. Germline V gene sequence: CDR1 TSWWSYY, CDR2 QGS. In DNA, the CDR3 is TGTGCTCTTGGGGAACTAGTCTTAGTGTTGGGGGTACGTGGATTTTACACCGATAAACTCATCTTT. It codes for CALGELVLVLGVRGFYTDKLIF.

This clone occurred a few times. A much larger clone lies a single base off, so this may be a read error. The chain recombines TRDV2 with TRDJ3; TRDD3 aligns across 13 bases. The J gene, left out of TCRdb, was set here by checking the DNA against germline. CDR1 is GEAIGNYY and CDR2 is EKD in the germline V gene. There are 21 residues in the CDR3. CDR3 sequence: CACDAVLGDTHRSWDTRQMFF. DNA for the CDR3: TGTGCCTGTGACGCCGTACTGGGGGATACGCATCGCTCCTGGGACACCAGACAGATGTTTTTC.

For this clone: The protein recorded in TCRdb matches a much larger clone and deviates from this DNA's translation at residue 12, suggesting a read error; the protein here is obtained by translating the DNA. J is TRDJ1 and V is TRDV1; TRDD3 is a possible D gene (6 bases). Here the J gene came from matching the DNA to germline, since TCRdb omits it. In germline, CDR1 is TSWWSYY, CDR2 QGS. V dropped 0 bases and J dropped 0 bases, with 23 bases sitting between them. This CDR3 comprises 20 residues. CDR3 coding DNA: TGTGCTCTTGGGGAACTTTCTAGAATCTGGGGACTTAGTTACACCGATAAACTCATCTTT. Amino acids: CALGELSRIWGLSYTDKLIF.

This clone was found many times. The protein TCRdb lists belongs to a much larger clone and differs from this DNA's translation at residue 15, which points to a read error; the protein shown is made from the DNA. V usage is TRDV1 and J usage is TRDJ1, with 11 bases matching TRDD3. The V gene end was trimmed by 4 bases and the J gene end by 8 bases; junction bases not matched to a gene: 24. Germline V gene lookup returns CDR1 TSWWSYY and CDR2 QGS. This CDR3 has 20 residues. CDR3 sequence: CALGGEFGRWVLGDITKLIF. The DNA of the CDR3 is TGTGCTCTTGGGGGGGAGTTTGGACGATGGGTACTGGGGGATATAACGAAACTCATCTTT.

This clone was seen many times. The genes are TRDV2 and TRDJ1; TRDD3 matches 9 bases. The germline CDR1 and CDR2 sequences are GEAIGNYY and EKD. V was clipped by 3 bases and J by 2 bases; unmatched bases: 6. CDR3 length: 15 amino acids. The CDR3 loop is CACDALGDYTDKLIF. The DNA for the CDR3 is TGTGCCTGTGACGCTCTGGGGGATTATACCGATAAACTCATCTTT.

With regard to this clone: A read error is likely here: a far larger clone is one base away. Other DNA sequences in this sample translate to the same CDR3. The chain carries TRDV1 and TRDJ1; 13 nucleotides agree with TRDD3. The CDR3 has 18 amino acids. Germline-derived CDR1 and CDR2 are TSWWSYY and QGS. V gave up 1 base and J gave up 2 bases; unmatched junction bases: 7. The CDR3 loop reads CALGEPPYWGIRTDKLIF. The CDR3 region has the DNA TGTGCTCTTGGGGAACCTCCGTACTGGGGGATACGAACCGATAAACTCATCTTT.

In its sample, this clone was seen many times. The chain recombines TRDV1 with TRDJ1; no clear D gene. Trimming stripped 0 bases from V and 4 bases from J, with 27 bases between. The CDR3 has 20 amino acids. The V gene's germline CDR1 is TSWWSYY and CDR2 QGS. The CDR3 region is CALGELLWEHTGSSVDKLIF. The DNA for the CDR3 is TGTGCTCTTGGGGAACTTTTGTGGGAGCATACCGGCTCCTCGGTCGATAAACTCATCTTT.

In its sample, this clone was seen a few times. Translating this DNA gives a protein that differs at residue 12 from the TCRdb one, which belongs to a much larger clone; a read error is likely, and the protein shown is this translation. This rearrangement joins TRDV1 to TRDJ1; TRDD3 agrees at 11 bases. Germline matching of the DNA provided the J gene here, since TCRdb leaves it blank. Trimming took 2 bases from V and 4 from J; bases not matched to a gene: 9. Germline V gene lookup returns CDR1 TSWWSYY and CDR2 QGS. The CDR3 is 17 residues long. CDR3 loop: CALGELWGIRGNDKLIF. The CDR3 DNA reads TGTGCTCTTGGGGAATTATGGGGGATACGAGGCAACGATAAACTCATCTTT.

This clone was seen more than once but under ten times. The TCRdb protein comes from a much larger clone and disagrees with this DNA's translation at residue 18, likely due to a read error; the protein given here is derived from the DNA. This rearrangement joins TRDV1 to TRDJ1; 11 bases are shared with TRDD3. The CDR3 is made up of 24 amino acids. The germline V gene encodes CDR1 TSWWSYY and CDR2 QGS. The trim removed 5 bases at V and 1 base at J, leaving 30 bases unmatched. The CDR3 protein is CALGNQAFLLPGGYRFQTTDKLIF. CDR3 sequence (DNA): TGTGCTCTTGGGAACCAGGCCTTCCTACTCCCTGGGGGATACCGGTTTCAGACCACCGATAAACTCATCTTT.

The table lists this clone with many counts. This chain joins TRDV1 and TRDJ2, with 10 bases fitting TRDD3. CDR1 is TSWWSYY and CDR2 is QGS in the germline V gene. V trimming: 5 bases; J trimming: 0 bases; junction bases outside the gene matches: 21. This CDR3 contains 22 residues. The CDR3 loop reads CALGSLPPQGDTRIPLTAQLFF. The CDR3 bases are TGTGCTCTTGGGAGCCTTCCTCCACAGGGGGATACGCGAATCCCTTTGACAGCACAACTCTTCTTT.

Remarks on this clone: The protein recorded in TCRdb does not match the translated DNA at residue 12; the protein presented here comes from translating the DNA. The chain is built from TRDV2 and TRDJ1, with TRDD3 matching over 9 bases. TCRdb is silent on the J gene; assignment here came from matching the DNA to germline. V dropped 0 bases and J dropped 4; count of bases not matched to a gene: 29. CDR1 GEAIGNYY and CDR2 EKD come from the germline V gene. The CDR3 length is 23 residues. CDR3 residues: CACDTLTGKGIRHPGVNNDKLIF. DNA for the CDR3: TGTGCCTGTGACACCCTTACTGGGAAGGGGATACGCCACCCAGGGGTAAACAACGATAAACTCATCTTT.

This clone was detected only a few times. TCRdb pairs this DNA with a much larger clone's protein that differs at residue 24, likely a read error; the protein shown was translated from the DNA. The V gene is listed as TRDV1; no J gene was called; TRDD3 was called by the table and not checked on the DNA. CDR1 TSWWSYY and CDR2 QGS come from the germline V gene. The CDR3 runs 25 residues. The CDR3 DNA is TGTGCTCTTGGGGAACTATGGGCGTTCCTACGTTCCACTGGGGGAAAACAGGGGGAGACCGATAAACTCACCTTT. Its translation: CALGELWAFLRSTGGKQGETDKLTF.

To note about this clone: The TCRdb protein, from a much larger clone, departs from this DNA's translation at residue 13, likely by read error; the protein shown derives from the DNA. V usage is TRDV2 and J usage is TRDJ3, with 7 bases matching TRDD3. Matching the DNA to germline supplied the J gene, which TCRdb does not give. The CDR3 contains 21 residues. Germline loops: CDR1 GEAIGNYY, CDR2 EKD. V shed 2 bases and J 2 bases; nucleotides not matched to a gene: 17. The CDR3 reads CACDKRSWGFLKAWDTRQMFF. The DNA of the CDR3 is TGTGCCTGTGACAAGAGGAGCTGGGGGTTCCTTAAGGCCTGGGACACCCGACAGATGTTTTTC.

This clone was seen at least ten times. TCRdb's protein for this DNA is that of a much larger clone and differs from the translation at residue 12, likely a read error; the protein shown is the DNA translation. The chain links TRDV1 to TRDJ1; 8 nucleotides match TRDD3. J lost 0 bases, V lost 2 bases, and 11 bases had no gene match. Germline V gives CDR1 TSWWSYY, CDR2 QGS. The CDR3 has 18 amino acids. The CDR3 sequence is CALGETKGYVLNTDKLIF. CDR3 sequence (DNA): TGTGCTCTTGGGGAAACAAAGGGATACGTTCTTAACACCGATAAACTCATCTTT.

Concerning this clone: A read error is likely here: a far larger clone is one base away. This sample includes further DNA sequences coding for the same CDR3. The chain couples TRDV1 to TRDJ1; D gene unclear. Assignment of the J gene here rests on matching the DNA to germline, because TCRdb gives none. This CDR3 contains 21 residues. The V end lost 4 bases, the J end lost 0 bases, and 30 bases lay between the germline ends. From germline, CDR1 is TSWWSYY and CDR2 QGS. In DNA form, the CDR3 reads TGTGCTCTTGGGGTCCCGGGGCCGGGGCCGATGAGCCGGGAGAACACCGATAAACTCATCTTT. It is translated as CALGVPGPGPMSRENTDKLIF.

Remarks on this clone: The mismatch at residue 17 between this DNA's translation and the TCRdb protein of a much larger clone likely reflects a read error; the protein shown is translated from the DNA. The chain employs TRDV1 and TRDJ1; 8 nucleotides agree with TRDD3. No J gene is reported in TCRdb; it was inferred here by comparing the DNA with germline. The CDR3 is 20 amino acids. The germline gives CDR1 TSWWSYY, CDR2 QGS. The CDR3 loop is CALGELNPNYWGWRTDRLIF. The DNA of the CDR3 is TGTGCTCTTGGGGAACTAAATCCCAACTACTGGGGGTGGAGAACCGATAGACTCATCTTT.

This clone showed up many times. This sequence joins TRDV1 and TRDJ1, with 9 bases fitting TRDD3. This CDR3 contains 18 residues. CDR1 is TSWWSYY and CDR2 is QGS in the germline V gene. After removal of 6 bases from V and 2 bases from J, the junction contained 16 bases not matched to a gene. The CDR3 protein is CALGAGTHTGGRTDKLIF. The CDR3, as DNA: TGTGCTCTTGGAGCCGGGACCCATACTGGGGGACGGACCGATAAACTCATCTTT.

About this clone: The translation of this DNA and the TCRdb protein of a much larger clone differ at residue 3, probably owing to a read error; the protein shown here is translated from the DNA. The CDR3 region is CAFDTVIQLGVRHTDKLIF. The CDR3 region has the DNA TGTGCCTTTGACACCGTTATCCAACTGGGGGTTCGGCACACCGATAAACTCATCTTT. The chain uses TRDV2 and TRDJ1; TRDD3 matches at 8 bases. CDR3 length: 19 residues. Germline CDR1 GEAIGNYY, CDR2 EKD.

A word on this clone: Since a far larger clone is one base different, this is likely a read error. At the DNA level, this CDR3 is encoded by other sequences in the same sample as well. This chain joins TRDV1 and TRDJ3; 7 nucleotides align to TRDD3. No J segment appears in TCRdb, so it was assigned here by matching the sequence to germline. The CDR3 loop spans 25 amino acids. The V gene's germline CDR1 is TSWWSYY and CDR2 QGS. The V and J ends lost 0 bases and 0 bases, in that order; junction bases with no gene match: 23. CDR3: CALGELPLGFTSTGASSWDTRQMFF. For the CDR3, the DNA is TGTGCTCTTGGGGAACTGCCTCTAGGGTTCACCTCTACTGGGGCAAGCTCCTGGGACACCCGACAGATGTTTTTC.

This clone was seen more than once but under ten times. The likely explanation is a read error, given a far larger clone one base away. The sample carries other DNA sequences with the same CDR3. CDR3 bases: TGTGCTCTTGGGGCCCCCCCTAGCGTTCCTCCCGTACTGGGGGTTACCGATAAGCTCATCTTT. This translates into CALGAPPSVPPVLGVTDKLIF. V gene assignment gives TRDV1, but the J gene was left uncalled; TRDD3, the table's D call, was not compared with the DNA. Germline V lookup: CDR1 TSWWSYY, CDR2 QGS. CDR3 length: 21 residues.